The 8 T cell receptor beta chains below were found in one sample sequenced in a study of PD-1 blockade in mismatch repair-deficient tumors. Using immunoSEQ multiplex PCR, the repertoire was profiled, and TCRdb retains in-frame clones only, with some absent. The table shows about 51,000 clones, with roughly 75% occurring only once. Sequencing was performed on peripheral blood, taken 4 weeks after starting pembrolizumab. The receptors were gathered from an adult with mismatch repair-deficient cancer.

The chain couples TRBV7-2 to TRBJ1-2; maybe TRBD1 (6 bases). In germline, CDR1 is SGHTA, CDR2 FQGNSA. V shed 2 bases and J shed 2 bases, with 9 bases lying between them. The CDR3 sequence is 14 residues long. CDR3 residues: CASSLRTENYGYTF. The CDR3 region has the DNA TGTGCCAGCAGCTTAAGGACAGAAAACTATGGCTACACCTTC.

This clone has more than one count but fewer than ten. The chain joins TRBV5-1 to TRBJ2-7; no definite D call. Germline assignment: CDR1 SGHRS and CDR2 YFSETQ. There are 13 residues in the CDR3. Trimming removed 0 bases at V and 0 bases at J, with 4 bases between. CDR3 protein: CASSLELSYEQYF. The CDR3 DNA reads TGCGCCAGCAGCTTGGAACTCTCCTACGAGCAGTACTTC.

The V call is TRBV27, the J call TRBJ2-1; possibly TRBD2 for D (6 bases). The CDR3 loop spans 14 amino acids. The germline V gene encodes CDR1 MNHEY and CDR2 SMNVEV (reference sequence). The ends were cut back, 5 bases at V and 7 bases at J, with 15 bases in the middle. CDR3 in DNA: TGTGCCAGCAGTCACGATAGGAGGGGTAATGAGCAGTTCTTC. It translates to CASSHDRRGNEQFF.

The rearrangement joins TRBV2 to TRBJ2-3, with TRBD2 identical over 11 bases. V trimming: 6 bases; J trimming: 8 bases; junction bases outside the gene matches: 4. The CDR3 spans 13 residues. CDR1 and CDR2 (germline): SNHLY, FYNNEI. The CDR3 DNA reads TGTGCCAGCAGGGAGGGGACTAGCGGTACGCAGTATTTT. This sequence encodes CASREGTSGTQYF.

This chain connects TRBV9 to TRBJ2-2, with D tentatively TRBD2 (6 bases). This CDR3 has 16 amino acids. CDR1 is SGDLS and CDR2 is YYNGEE in the germline V gene. Trimming took off 5 bases at V and 4 bases at J, with 18 bases between the two ends. CDR3 sequence reads: CASSFRGTQGTGELFF. The CDR3 coding sequence is TGTGCCAGCAGTTTCCGCGGGACCCAGGGCACCGGGGAGCTGTTTTTT.

This clone was counted only a few times. J is TRBJ2-3 and V is TRBV7-2; 9 positions match TRBD2. Losses at the gene ends were 5 bases for V and 2 bases for J; bases not matched to a gene: 8. The V gene's germline CDR1 is SGHTA and CDR2 FQGNSA. The CDR3 consists of 16 residues. The CDR3 DNA reads as TGTGCCAGCAGCCTAAGCGGGAGGCCCTCCACAGATACGCAGTATTTT. Amino acid sequence: CASSLSGRPSTDTQYF.

The chain combines TRBV6-1 with TRBJ2-7, with 8 bases aligning to TRBD1. V gave up 0 bases and J gave up 0 bases; unmatched junction bases: 7. CDR3 size: 17 residues. CDR1 is MNHNS, CDR2 SASEGT, per germline. CDR3 DNA sequence: TGTGCCAGCAGTGAAGCCCTGACAGGGGTGGCCTCCTACGAGCAGTACTTC. It yields the protein CASSEALTGVASYEQYF.

Only one count was recorded for this clone. The chain is built from TRBV11-2 and TRBJ2-5; 10 bases are shared with TRBD2. Per the germline V gene, CDR1 is SGHAT and CDR2 is FQNNGV. The CDR3 is made up of 15 amino acids. The V and J ends lost 3 bases and 4 bases, in that order; junction bases with no gene match: 5. The CDR3 reads CASSLPGLARETQYF. For the CDR3, the DNA is TGTGCCAGCAGCTTGCCGGGACTAGCGAGAGAGACCCAGTACTTC.